The rows below give T cell receptor beta chains drawn from one sample of a study of Graves' ophthalmopathy and Graves' hyperthyroidism. TCRdb independently ran MiXCR on the multiplex PCR reads; one entry per CDR3 protein. The sample lists hundreds of thousands of distinct CDR3 sequences; just over 40% were seen once. Sequencing used peripheral blood. Receptors originate from an adult man with Graves' ophthalmopathy. The CDR3 runs from the conserved cysteine through the conserved F or W. A D gene is named only where the DNA matches it firmly. Clone size, where shown, is once, few, many, or a class for clones that have expanded.

TRBD2,TRBJ2-3,TRBV19,few,CATTAGLGSTDTQYF,TGTGCCACCACCGCGGGACTAGGTAGCACAGATACGCAGTATTTT
-,TRBJ1-2,TRBV29-1,few,CSLGSQSNYGYTF,TGCAGCTTAGGTAGTCAGAGTAACTATGGCTACACCTTC
-,TRBJ2-7,TRBV7-3,many,CASSLGTLLSPSSYEQYF,TGTGCCAGCAGCCTCGGGACCCTACTAAGCCCCAGCTCCTACGAGCAGTACTTC
TRBD1,TRBJ1-1,TRBV7-9,-,CASRDPGQGSAEAFF,TGTGCCAGCAGAGATCCGGGACAGGGCAGTGCTGAAGCTTTCTTT
-,TRBJ1-2,TRBV15,many,CATSSPWTEHYGYTF,TGTGCCACCAGCAGCCCTTGGACAGAACACTATGGCTACACCTTC
TRBD1,TRBJ1-3,TRBV29-1,-,CSVDRGRNTIYF,TGCAGCGTGGACAGGGGGCGGAACACCATATATTTT
-,TRBJ2-2,TRBV25-1,many,CASSEYTGLAGELFF,TGTGCCAGCAGTGAATATACCGGGCTAGCCGGGGAGCTGTTTTTT
-,TRBJ2-5,TRBV7-8,-,CASSSRRVGTYF,TGTGCCAGCAGCTCAAGGAGGGTAGGGACTTACTTC
-,TRBJ2-2,TRBV2,-,CASRTASNTGELFF,TGTGCCAGCAGGACGGCTAGCAACACCGGGGAGCTGTTTTTT
-,TRBJ2-2,TRBV7-4,-,CAGSQGTNANTGELFF,TGTGCCGGCAGCCAAGGGACAAACGCGAACACCGGGGAGCTGTTTTTT
TRBD1,TRBJ2-7,TRBV19,-,CASSPGGTGAYYEQYF,TGTGCCAGTAGCCCCGGGGGGACAGGGGCCTACTACGAGCAGTACTTC
TRBD1,TRBJ1-1,TRBV2,many,CASSSTQGVEAFF,TGTGCCAGCAGCTCAACCCAGGGGGTTGAAGCTTTCTTT
-,TRBJ2-7,TRBV4-3,few,CASSQSAQGGGYYEQYF,TGCGCCAGCAGCCAAAGCGCTCAGGGCGGTGGATACTACGAGCAGTACTTC
TRBD2,TRBJ2-5,TRBV14,-,CASRKGPGGAGQETQYF,TGTGCCAGCAGAAAGGGGCCGGGAGGGGCCGGACAAGAGACCCAGTACTTC
TRBD1,TRBJ1-2,TRBV7-9,-,CASSAGQGASGYTF,TGCGCCAGCAGCGCGGGACAGGGGGCGAGTGGCTACACCTTC
-,TRBJ2-5,TRBV5-1,few,CASSLGDTSGTQYF,TGCGCCAGCAGCTTGGGGGACACGTCAGGGACCCAGTACTTC
-,TRBJ2-7,TRBV29-1,-,CSSLGQPYEQYF,TGCAGCAGCCTCGGACAGCCCTACGAGCAGTACTTC
-,TRBJ1-2,TRBV10-3,-,CASRQGSANYGYTF,TGTGCCAGCAGGCAGGGGTCCGCTAACTATGGCTACACCTTC
-,TRBJ2-3,TRBV7-9,-,CASSLEADTQYF,TGTGCCAGCAGCTTAGAGGCAGATACGCAGTATTTT
TRBD1,TRBJ2-2,TRBV7-3,few,CASSLTGTGGTTGELFF,TGTGCCAGCAGCTTAACTGGGACAGGGGGCACCACCGGGGAGCTGTTTTTT
TRBD1,TRBJ1-4,TRBV10-3,-,CASSPYRDRANEKLFF,TGTGCCAGCAGCCCCTACCGGGACAGGGCTAATGAAAAACTGTTTTTT
TRBD1,TRBJ2-5,TRBV6-6,few,CASSPPDRGKETQYF,TGTGCCAGCAGTCCACCGGACAGGGGTAAAGAGACCCAGTACTTC
TRBD1,TRBJ1-6,TRBV10-3,-,CAIRGGTVGREVSPLHF,TGTGCCATCAGGGGGGGGACAGTGGGACGGGAAGTGTCACCCCTCCACTTT
-,TRBJ1-1,TRBV5-1,many,CASSLGTTETEAFF,TGCGCCAGCAGCTTGGGCACAACCGAGACTGAAGCTTTCTTT
TRBD2,TRBJ2-7,TRBV10-3,many,CAISGGTGTSAYEQYF,TGTGCCATCAGTGGGGGTACCGGGACTAGCGCCTACGAGCAGTACTTC
TRBD1,TRBJ1-6,TRBV11-1,-,CASSSGRDRLYSPLHF,TGTGCCAGCAGCTCTGGCAGGGACAGGCTATATTCACCCCTCCACTTT
-,TRBJ1-1,TRBV10-3,many,CAISESQGRTEAFF,TGTGCCATCAGTGAGTCCCAGGGTAGGACTGAAGCTTTCTTT
-,TRBJ2-7,TRBV10-3,-,CASKRRNYEQYF,TGTGCCAGCAAGAGACGGAACTACGAGCAGTACTTC
TRBD1,TRBJ1-2,TRBV5-1,-,CASRPGTGNNNYGYTF,TGCGCCAGCCGTCCCGGGACAGGGAACAATAACTATGGCTACACCTTC
TRBD2,TRBJ2-4,TRBV7-9,-,CASEPGGGIQYF,TGTGCCAGCGAACCTGGGGGGGGCATTCAGTACTTC
-,TRBJ2-1,TRBV19,-,CASTRSREQFF,TGTGCCAGTACCCGGTCGCGGGAGCAGTTCTTC
-,TRBJ1-2,TRBV10-3,-,CAIDPQGSGYTF,TGTGCCATCGACCCACAGGGTAGTGGCTACACCTTC
TRBD1,TRBJ1-1,TRBV7-9,many,CASSPTGGALGTEAFF,TGTGCCAGCAGCCCGACAGGGGGCGCCTTGGGCACTGAAGCTTTCTTT
TRBD1,TRBJ2-2,TRBV7-8,many,CASSLGRQGTGELFF,TGTGCCAGCAGCTTAGGTCGACAGGGGACCGGGGAGCTGTTTTTT
-,TRBJ1-5,TRBV2,few,CASSALEYSNQPQHF,TGTGCCAGCAGTGCGCTGGAATATAGCAATCAGCCCCAGCATTTT
TRBD1,TRBJ1-2,TRBV2,-,CASSVRQGYGYTF,TGTGCCAGCAGTGTGAGACAGGGATACGGCTACACCTTC
-,TRBJ1-6,TRBV7-3,many,CASSFGQRNSPLHF,TGTGCCAGCAGCTTCGGACAGAGGAACTCACCCCTCCACTTT
-,TRBJ2-5,TRBV4-2,many,CASSQDLPETQYF,TGTGCCAGCAGCCAAGATTTGCCAGAGACCCAGTACTTC
-,TRBJ1-1,TRBV24-1,-,CATSDATENTEAFF,TGTGCCACCAGTGATGCAACAGAGAACACTGAAGCTTTCTTT
TRBD2,TRBJ2-3,TRBV10-3,-,CAISTSGESTDTQYF,TGTGCCATCAGTACTAGCGGGGAGAGCACAGATACGCAGTATTTT
-,TRBJ1-3,TRBV4-1,few,CASSQEVRRDSGNTIYF,TGCGCCAGCAGCCAAGAAGTGAGGAGGGACTCTGGAAACACCATATATTTT
-,TRBJ1-6,TRBV5-1,few,CASSFSEDSSNSPLHF,TGCGCCAGCAGCTTTAGTGAGGACAGCTCCAATTCACCCCTCCACTTT
-,TRBJ2-3,TRBV10-3,many,CAITQAFGGTDTQYF,TGTGCCATCACCCAAGCGTTTGGGGGCACAGATACGCAGTATTTT